A single sample is the source of the 3 T cell receptor beta chains below, sequenced in a study of blood T cell repertoires in COVID-19. Clones were read by immunoSEQ multiplex PCR, and TCRdb kept only the in-frame ones, dropping some. The profile covers 250,000 to 350,000 clones, with around 89% appearing a single time and roughly 5.9% taken by the ten largest. Source material: peripheral blood. These receptors originate from a woman between 45 and 65 years old with COVID-19, enrolled during active disease.

V is TRBV4-2 and J is TRBJ2-1; 7 bases align to TRBD2. V shed 3 bases, J shed 0 bases, and the junction held 11 bases outside the gene matches. CDR1 and CDR2 (germline): LGHNA, YNFKEQ. This CDR3 has 18 residues. CDR3: CASSHSLARESSYNEQFF. The CDR3 nucleotides are TGTGCCAGCAGCCACTCCCTGGCGCGGGAGAGCTCCTACAATGAGCAGTTCTTC.

This chain connects TRBV5-1 to TRBJ1-5; D gene unclear. This CDR3 spans 16 amino acids. Germline V gene sequence: CDR1 SGHRS, CDR2 YFSETQ. Trimming stripped 8 bases from V and 0 bases from J, with 18 bases between. In nucleotides, the CDR3 is TGCGCCAGGCTTTTTGTCAGACAATATAGCAATCAGCCCCAGCATTTT. This gives the protein CARLFVRQYSNQPQHF.

The CDR3 here is CASSPGLPFNEQFF. The CDR3 region has the DNA TGTGCCAGCAGCCCGGGTCTTCCTTTCAATGAGCAGTTCTTC. J is TRBJ2-1 and V is TRBV7-8, with unresolved D. CDR1 is SGHVS, CDR2 FQNEAQ, per germline. The CDR3 loop spans 14 amino acids. V was cut by 5 bases and J by 6 bases, with 14 bases left in between. Combining the CDR3 with reference TRBV7-8 and TRBJ2-1 gives the whole variable domain GAGVSQSPRYKVAKRGQDVALRCDPISGHVSLFWYQQALGQGPEFLTYFQNEAQLDKSGLPSDRFFAERPEGSVSTLKIQRTQQEDSAVYLCASSPGLPFNEQFFGPGTRLTVL.